This TCR beta chain was captured in a study of T cell repertoires in cytomegalovirus infection. About the study: HLA-B-restricted CMV epitopes that are well studied were used alongside recently identified HLA-C-restricted ones. Public TCR beta signatures were indicative of both CMV infection and a matching HLA type. The study, taken as a whole, reports: Within the response measured ex vivo, HLA-C-restricted CMV-specific TCR beta clonotypes were dominant. The study identified carriers of CMV plus the relevant HLA from cumulative public TCR beta family frequency.

The germline CDR1 and CDR2 sequences are MDHEN and SYDVKM. J was trimmed by 0 bases and V by 8 bases; bases with no gene match: 7. This CDR3 spans 16 amino acids. In TCRdb, the reads were re-called with MiXCR into one record per CDR3 protein. The table lists hundreds of thousands of distinct CDR3 sequences, approximately 31% of them singletons. On this clonotype itself: Its antigen remains unidentified.

This chain joins TRBV28 and TRBJ1-6; 7 bases are shared with TRBD1. The source was cultured CD8+ T cells from PBMCs, collected from culture after CMV antigen stimulation. The sequence was obtained from a human donor in good health (CMV status not recorded). Some clones in this sample may be carry-over from other donors' samples. The DNA for the CDR3 is TGTGCCAGCGGTCGGACAGGACGCTCCTATAATTCACCCCTCCACTTT. This translates into CASGRTGRSYNSPLHF.